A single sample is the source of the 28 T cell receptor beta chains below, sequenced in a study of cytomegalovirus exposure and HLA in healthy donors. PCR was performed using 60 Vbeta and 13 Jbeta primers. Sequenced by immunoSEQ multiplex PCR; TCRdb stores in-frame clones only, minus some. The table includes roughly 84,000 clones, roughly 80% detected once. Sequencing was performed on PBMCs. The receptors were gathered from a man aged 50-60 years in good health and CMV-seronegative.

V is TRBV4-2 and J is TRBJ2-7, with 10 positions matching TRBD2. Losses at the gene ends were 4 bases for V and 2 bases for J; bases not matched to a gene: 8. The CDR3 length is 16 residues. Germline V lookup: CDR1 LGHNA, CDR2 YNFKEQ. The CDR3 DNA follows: TGTGCCAGCAGCCGCGTGCTAGCGGGAGATACCTACGAGCAGTACTTC. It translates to CASSRVLAGDTYEQYF.

The CDR3 protein is CASRDNPGTGHYEQYF. The CDR3 DNA follows: TGTGCCAGTAGAGACAATCCCGGGACAGGACACTACGAGCAGTACTTC. The J gene is TRBJ2-7, the V gene TRBV19; 8 positions agree with TRBD1. The CDR3 runs 16 residues. V gave up 6 bases and J gave up 3 bases; unmatched junction bases: 13. Germline V gives CDR1 LNHDA, CDR2 SQIVND (reference sequence).

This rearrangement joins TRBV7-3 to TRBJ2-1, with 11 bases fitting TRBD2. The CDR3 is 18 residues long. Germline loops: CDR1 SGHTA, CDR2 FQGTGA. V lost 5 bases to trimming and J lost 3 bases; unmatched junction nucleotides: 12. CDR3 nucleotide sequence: TGTGCCAGCAGCCCCTTTTTTCGTAGCGGGGGGGGCTACAATGAGCAGTTCTTC. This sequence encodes CASSPFFRSGGGYNEQFF.

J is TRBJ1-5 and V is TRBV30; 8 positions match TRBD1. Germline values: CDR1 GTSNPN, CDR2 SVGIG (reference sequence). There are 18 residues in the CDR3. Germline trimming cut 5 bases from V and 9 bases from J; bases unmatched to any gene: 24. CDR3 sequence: CAWAVRPSGTGVGWPQHF. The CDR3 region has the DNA TGTGCCTGGGCTGTGCGTCCCTCGGGGACAGGAGTAGGGTGGCCCCAGCATTTT.

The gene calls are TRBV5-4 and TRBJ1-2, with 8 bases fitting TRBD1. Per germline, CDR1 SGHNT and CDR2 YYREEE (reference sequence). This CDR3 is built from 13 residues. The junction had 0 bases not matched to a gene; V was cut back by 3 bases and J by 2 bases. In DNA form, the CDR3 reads TGTGCCAGCAGCTGGACAGGGAACTATGGCTACACCTTC. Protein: CASSWTGNYGYTF.

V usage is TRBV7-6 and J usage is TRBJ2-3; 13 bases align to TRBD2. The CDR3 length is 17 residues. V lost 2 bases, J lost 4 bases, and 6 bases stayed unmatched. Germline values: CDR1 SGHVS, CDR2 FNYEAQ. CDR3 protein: CASSLKLAGGPPDTQYF. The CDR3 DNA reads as TGTGCCAGCAGCTTAAAACTAGCGGGGGGGCCGCCAGATACGCAGTATTTT. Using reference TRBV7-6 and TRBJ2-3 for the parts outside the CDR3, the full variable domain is GAGVSQSPRYKVTKRGQDVALRCDPISGHVSLYWYRQALGQGPEFLTYFNYEAQQDKSGLPNDRFSAERPEGSISTLTIQRTEQRDSAMYRCASSLKLAGGPPDTQYFGPGTRLTVL.

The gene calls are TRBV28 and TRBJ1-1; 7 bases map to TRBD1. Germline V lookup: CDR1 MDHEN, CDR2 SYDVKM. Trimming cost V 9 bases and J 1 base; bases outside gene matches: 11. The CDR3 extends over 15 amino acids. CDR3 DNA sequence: TGTGCCAGTTTCGGGCAGGGGGTAGGGAACACTGAAGCTTTCTTT. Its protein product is CASFGQGVGNTEAFF.

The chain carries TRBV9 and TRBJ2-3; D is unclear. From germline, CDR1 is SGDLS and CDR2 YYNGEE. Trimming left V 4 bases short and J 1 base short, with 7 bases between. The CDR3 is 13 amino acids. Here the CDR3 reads CASSTRGTDTQYF. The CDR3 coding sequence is TGTGCCAGCAGCACCCGGGGCACAGATACGCAGTATTTT.

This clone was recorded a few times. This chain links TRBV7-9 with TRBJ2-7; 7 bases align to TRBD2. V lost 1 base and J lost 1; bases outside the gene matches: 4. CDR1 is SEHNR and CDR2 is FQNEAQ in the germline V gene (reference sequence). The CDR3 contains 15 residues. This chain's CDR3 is CASSLVLAESYEQYF. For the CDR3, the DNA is TGTGCCAGCAGCTTAGTCCTAGCGGAATCCTACGAGCAGTACTTC.

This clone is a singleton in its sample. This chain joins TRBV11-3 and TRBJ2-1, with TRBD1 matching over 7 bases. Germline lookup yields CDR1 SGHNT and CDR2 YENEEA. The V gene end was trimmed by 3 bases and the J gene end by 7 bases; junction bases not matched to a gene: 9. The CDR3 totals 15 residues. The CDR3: CASSLGRGKVNEQFF. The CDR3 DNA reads TGTGCCAGCAGCTTGGGCAGGGGGAAGGTAAATGAGCAGTTCTTC.

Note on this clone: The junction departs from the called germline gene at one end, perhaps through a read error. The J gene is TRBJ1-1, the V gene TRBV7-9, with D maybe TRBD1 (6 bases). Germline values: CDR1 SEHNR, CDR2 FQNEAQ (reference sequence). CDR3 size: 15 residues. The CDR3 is CSSSWAGTQNTEAFF. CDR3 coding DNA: TGTTCCAGCAGCTGGGCCGGGACACAGAACACTGAAGCTTTCTTT.

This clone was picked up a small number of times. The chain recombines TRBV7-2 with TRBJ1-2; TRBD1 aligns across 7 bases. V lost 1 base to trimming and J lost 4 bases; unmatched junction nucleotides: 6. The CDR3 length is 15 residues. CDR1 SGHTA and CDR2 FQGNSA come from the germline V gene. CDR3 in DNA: TGTGCCAGCAGCTTAGTTGTGGGGACAGTCTATGGCTACACCTTC. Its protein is CASSLVVGTVYGYTF.

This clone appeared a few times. CDR3 sequence: CASSFMNTEAFF. The CDR3 nucleotides read TGCGCCAGCAGCTTCATGAACACTGAAGCTTTCTTT. The chain recombines TRBV5-1 with TRBJ1-1; D remains ambiguous. Trimming took 2 bases from V and 0 from J, leaving 2 bases between them. Germline CDR1 SGHRS, CDR2 YFSETQ. The CDR3 has 12 residues.

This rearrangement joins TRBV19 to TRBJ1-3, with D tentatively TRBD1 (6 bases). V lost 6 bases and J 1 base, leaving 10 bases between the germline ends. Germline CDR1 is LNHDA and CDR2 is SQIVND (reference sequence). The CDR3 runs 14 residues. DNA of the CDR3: TGTGCCAGTAGGCAGACAGGATCTGGAAACACCATATATTTT. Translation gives CASRQTGSGNTIYF.

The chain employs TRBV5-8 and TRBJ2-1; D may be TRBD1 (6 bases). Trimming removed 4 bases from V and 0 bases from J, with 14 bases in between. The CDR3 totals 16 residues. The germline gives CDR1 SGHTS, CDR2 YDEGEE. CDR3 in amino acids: CASSRTVFSSYNEQFF. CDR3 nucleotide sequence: TGTGCCAGCAGCAGGACAGTTTTTAGCTCCTACAATGAGCAGTTCTTC.

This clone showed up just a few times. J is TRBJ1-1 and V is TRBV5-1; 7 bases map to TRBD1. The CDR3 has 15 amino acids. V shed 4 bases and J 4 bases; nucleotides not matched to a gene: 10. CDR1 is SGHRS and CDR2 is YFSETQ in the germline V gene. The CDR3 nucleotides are TGCGCCAGCAGCACAATGGGACAGTTAGGCACTGAAGCTTTCTTT. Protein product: CASSTMGQLGTEAFF.

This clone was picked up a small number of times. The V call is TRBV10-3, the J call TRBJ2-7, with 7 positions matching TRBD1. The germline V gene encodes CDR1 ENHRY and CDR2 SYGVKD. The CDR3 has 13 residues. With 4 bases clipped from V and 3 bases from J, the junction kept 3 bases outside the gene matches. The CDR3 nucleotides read TGTGCCATCAGTGTGAGACAGGGCTACGAGCAGTACTTC. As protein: CAISVRQGYEQYF.

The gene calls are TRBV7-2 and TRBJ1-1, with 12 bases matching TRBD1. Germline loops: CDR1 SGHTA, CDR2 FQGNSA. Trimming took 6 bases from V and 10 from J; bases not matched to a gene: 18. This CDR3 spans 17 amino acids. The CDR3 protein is CASSPSGTGGARWGAFF. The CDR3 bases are TGTGCCAGCAGTCCATCCGGGACAGGGGGCGCAAGATGGGGAGCTTTCTTT. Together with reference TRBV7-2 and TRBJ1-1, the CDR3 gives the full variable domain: GAGVSQSPSNKVTEKGKDVELRCDPISGHTALYWYRQSLGQGLEFLIYFQGNSAPDKSGLPSDRFSAERTGGSVSTLTIQRTQQEDSAVYLCASSPSGTGGARWGAFFGQGTRLTVV.

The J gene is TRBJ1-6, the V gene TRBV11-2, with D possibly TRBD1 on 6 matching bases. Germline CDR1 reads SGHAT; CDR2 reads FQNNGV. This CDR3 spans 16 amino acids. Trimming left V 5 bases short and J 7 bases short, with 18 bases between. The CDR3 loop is CASSPQGSARNSPLHF. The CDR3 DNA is TGTGCCAGCAGCCCCCAGGGGAGCGCGAGGAATTCACCCCTCCACTTT.

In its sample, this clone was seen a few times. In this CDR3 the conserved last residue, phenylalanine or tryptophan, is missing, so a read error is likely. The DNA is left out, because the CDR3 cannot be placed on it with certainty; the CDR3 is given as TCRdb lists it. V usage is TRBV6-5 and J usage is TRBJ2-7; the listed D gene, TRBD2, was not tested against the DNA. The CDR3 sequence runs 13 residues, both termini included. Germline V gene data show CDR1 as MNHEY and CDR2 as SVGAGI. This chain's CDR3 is CASSYGGWGERVL.

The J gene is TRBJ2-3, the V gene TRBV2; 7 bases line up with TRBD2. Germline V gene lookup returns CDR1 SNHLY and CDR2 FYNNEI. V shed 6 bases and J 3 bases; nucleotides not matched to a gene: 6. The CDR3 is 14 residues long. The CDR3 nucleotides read TGTGCCAGCAGCCCGGGACTATCGACAGATACGCAGTATTTT. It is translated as CASSPGLSTDTQYF.

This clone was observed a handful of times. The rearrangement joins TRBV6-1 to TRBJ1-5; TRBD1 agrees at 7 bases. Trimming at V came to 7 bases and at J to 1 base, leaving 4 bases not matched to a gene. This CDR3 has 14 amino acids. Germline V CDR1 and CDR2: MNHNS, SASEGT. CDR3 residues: CASNQGVSNQPQHF. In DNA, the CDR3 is TGTGCCAGCAACCAGGGGGTAAGCAATCAGCCCCAGCATTTT.

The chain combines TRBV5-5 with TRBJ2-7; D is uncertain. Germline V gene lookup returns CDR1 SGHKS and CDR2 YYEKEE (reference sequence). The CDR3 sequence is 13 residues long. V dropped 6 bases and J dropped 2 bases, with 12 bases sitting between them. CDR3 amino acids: CASTPARAYEQYF. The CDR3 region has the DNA TGTGCCAGCACCCCGGCACGGGCCTACGAGCAGTACTTC.

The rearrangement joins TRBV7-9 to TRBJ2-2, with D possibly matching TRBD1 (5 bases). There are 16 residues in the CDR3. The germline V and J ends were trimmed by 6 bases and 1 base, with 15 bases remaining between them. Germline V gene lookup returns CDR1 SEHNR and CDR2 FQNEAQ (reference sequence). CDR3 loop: CASRQASLMNTGELFF. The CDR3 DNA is TGTGCCAGCAGACAGGCGTCGCTTATGAACACCGGGGAGCTGTTTTTT.

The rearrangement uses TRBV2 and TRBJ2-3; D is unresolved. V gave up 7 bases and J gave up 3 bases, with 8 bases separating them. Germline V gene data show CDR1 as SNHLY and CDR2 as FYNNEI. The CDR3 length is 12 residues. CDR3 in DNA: TGTGCCAGCACTCAGGATACAGATACGCAGTATTTT. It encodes CASTQDTDTQYF.

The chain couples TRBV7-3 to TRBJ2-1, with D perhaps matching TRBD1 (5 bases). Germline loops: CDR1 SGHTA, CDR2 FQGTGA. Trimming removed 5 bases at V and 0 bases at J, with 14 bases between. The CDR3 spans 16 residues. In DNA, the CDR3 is TGTGCCAGCAGCCCCGGGTGGGGCTCCTCCTACAATGAGCAGTTCTTC. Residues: CASSPGWGSSYNEQFF.

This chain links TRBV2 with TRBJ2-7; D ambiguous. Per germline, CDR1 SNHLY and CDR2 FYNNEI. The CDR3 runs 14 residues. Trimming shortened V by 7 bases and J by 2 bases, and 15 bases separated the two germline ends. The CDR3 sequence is CASTRPSEAYEQYF. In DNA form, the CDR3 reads TGTGCCAGCACTAGACCTTCCGAAGCCTACGAGCAGTACTTC.

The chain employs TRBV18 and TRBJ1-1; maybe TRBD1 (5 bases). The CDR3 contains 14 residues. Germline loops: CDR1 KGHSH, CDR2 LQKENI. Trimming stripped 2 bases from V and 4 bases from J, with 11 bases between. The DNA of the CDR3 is TGTGCCAGCTCACCATCGGGCCAGGGCACTGAAGCTTTCTTT. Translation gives CASSPSGQGTEAFF.